A selection of T cell receptor beta chains follows, all from one sample in a study of CD8 T cells in Susac syndrome. In TCRdb, the immunoSEQ multiplex PCR reads were re-called with MiXCR into one record per CDR3 protein. This sample yields 100,000 to 150,000 distinct CDR3 sequences, of which around 94% are seen a single time; 0.28% belongs to the top ten. The sample was CD8+ T cells from PBMCs. The receptors stem from a human donor with Susac syndrome. The CDR3 runs from the conserved cysteine through the conserved F or W. The D gene is left open where the match is weak. Only part of the rows carry a size: once, few, many, or a class if the clone is expanded.

j_call | v_call | d_call | clone_size | cdr3_aa | cdr3_nt
TRBJ1-2 | TRBV2 | . | . | CASSERQPPSLYGYTF | TGTGCCAGCAGTGAACGACAGCCCCCATCCCTCTATGGCTACACCTTC
TRBJ2-7 | TRBV6-5 | . | . | CASSYGRESEQYF | TGTGCCAGCAGTTATGGTCGAGAATCCGAGCAGTACTTC
TRBJ1-6 | TRBV7-9 | . | . | CASSPPVMGGNSPLHF | TGTGCCAGCAGCCCCCCGGTGATGGGCGGTAATTCACCCCTCCACTTT
TRBJ2-1 | TRBV5-4 | . | few | CASSDRRNEQFF | TGTGCCAGCAGCGATCGACGGAATGAGCAGTTCTTC
TRBJ2-1 | TRBV6-2/TRBV6-3 | . | . | CASSYSGTPHNEQFF | TGTGCCAGCAGTTACTCGGGGACCCCCCACAATGAGCAGTTCTTC
TRBJ2-3 | TRBV15 | TRBD2 | . | CATSRDLSGGTDTQYF | TGTGCCACCAGCAGAGATTTGAGCGGGGGCACAGATACGCAGTATTTT
TRBJ1-6 | TRBV27 | . | once | CASSFSLGANSPLHF | TGTGCCAGCAGTTTCTCCCTGGGGGCCAATTCACCCCTCCACTTT
TRBJ2-7 | TRBV7-8 | . | . | CASGSEVGQGQLEQYF | TGTGCCAGCGGATCGGAGGTAGGGCAGGGGCAGCTCGAGCAGTACTTC
TRBJ1-6 | TRBV4-3 | TRBD1 | . | CASSQDRGYNSPLHF | TGCGCCAGCAGCCAGGACAGGGGGTATAATTCACCCCTCCACTTT
TRBJ1-1 | TRBV20-1 | . | . | CSARDESWGFKIEAFF | TGCAGTGCTAGAGATGAGAGTTGGGGGTTCAAGATTGAAGCTTTCTTT
TRBJ2-1 | TRBV10-3 | . | few | CAISESGESSYNEQFF | TGTGCCATCAGTGAGTCCGGAGAAAGCTCCTACAATGAGCAGTTCTTC
TRBJ2-3 | TRBV2 | . | . | CASSEARVFTDTQYF | TGTGCCAGCAGTGAAGCGCGTGTTTTCACAGATACGCAGTATTTT
TRBJ1-1 | TRBV20-1 | . | . | CSAPTSGGGWTEAFF | TGCAGTGCCCCTACCTCGGGGGGAGGTTGGACTGAAGCTTTCTTT
TRBJ2-7 | TRBV20-1 | TRBD2 | . | CSATSGGSYEQYF | TGCAGTGCTACTAGCGGAGGATCCTACGAGCAGTACTTC
TRBJ2-3 | TRBV13 | . | . | CASSQKPLPTDTQYF | TGTGCCAGCAGCCAAAAGCCCCTACCCACAGATACGCAGTATTTT
TRBJ2-3 | TRBV3-1 | . | . | CASSLRPPGTDTQYF | TGTGCCAGCAGCCTTCGACCTCCTGGCACAGATACGCAGTATTTT
TRBJ1-5 | TRBV4-3 | TRBD1 | . | CASSQDIGTGNQPQHF | TGCGCCAGCAGCCAAGATATAGGGACAGGGAATCAGCCCCAGCATTTT
TRBJ2-3 | TRBV9 | . | . | CASSVRGGATDTQYF | TGTGCCAGCAGCGTTCGAGGGGGGGCCACAGATACGCAGTATTTT
TRBJ2-3 | TRBV5-4 | . | . | CASSLGGPDTQYF | TGTGCCAGCAGCTTGGGGGGCCCAGATACGCAGTATTTT
TRBJ1-2 | TRBV20-1 | . | once | CSASLLAEGDSYYGYTF | TGCAGTGCTAGTCTCCTCGCGGAGGGGGACTCGTACTATGGCTACACCTTC
TRBJ2-3 | TRBV4-1 | TRBD1 | . | CASSQGQGPDTQYF | TGCGCCAGCAGCCAAGGACAGGGACCAGATACGCAGTATTTT
TRBJ2-3 | TRBV20-1 | . | once | CSARDRAGLSTDTQYF | TGCAGTGCTAGAGATCGGGCAGGACTTAGCACAGATACGCAGTATTTT
TRBJ2-7 | TRBV12-3/TRBV12-4 | TRBD1 | . | CASSFGTVTYEQYF | TGTGCCAGCAGTTTCGGGACAGTTACCTACGAGCAGTACTTC
TRBJ1-6 | TRBV4-1 | . | . | CASSQEYGLYNSPLHF | TGCGCCAGCAGCCAAGAGTACGGGCTCTATAATTCACCCCTCCACTTT
TRBJ1-2 | TRBV7-9 | . | . | CASSPQSGNYGYTF | TGTGCCAGCAGCCCACAATCGGGTAACTATGGCTACACCTTC
TRBJ1-5 | TRBV20-1 | . | . | CSARTWEQPQHF | TGCAGTGCTAGAACCTGGGAGCAGCCCCAGCATTTT
TRBJ2-1 | TRBV9 | TRBD2 | . | CASSAYSGGFDEQFF | TGTGCCAGCAGCGCCTATAGCGGGGGGTTCGATGAGCAGTTCTTC
TRBJ2-7 | TRBV25-1 | . | . | CASSYTGYEQYF | TGTGCCAGCAGTTATACGGGCTACGAGCAGTACTTC
TRBJ2-7 | TRBV7-9 | . | . | CASSLGGHDYEQYF | TGTGCCAGCAGCTTAGGAGGGCACGATTACGAGCAGTACTTC
TRBJ2-7 | TRBV12-3/TRBV12-4 | . | . | CASSLIQGAQEQYF | TGTGCCAGCAGTTTGATACAGGGCGCCCAGGAGCAGTACTTC
TRBJ2-2 | TRBV4-2 | . | . | CASSLEQSNTGELFF | TGTGCCAGCAGCCTCGAACAGTCTAACACCGGGGAGCTGTTTTTT
TRBJ2-1 | TRBV9 | TRBD2 | . | CASSPLGLAGGPEEQFF | TGTGCCAGCAGCCCACTGGGACTAGCGGGGGGGCCGGAGGAGCAGTTCTTC
TRBJ1-1 | TRBV11-2 | . | . | CASSASSEAFF | TGTGCCAGCAGCGCATCGTCTGAAGCTTTCTTT
TRBJ2-7 | TRBV5-6 | TRBD1 | . | CASSSPGTGTYEQYF | TGTGCCAGCAGCTCCCCCGGGACAGGCACCTACGAGCAGTACTTC
TRBJ1-2 | TRBV10-3 | . | . | CAISELKVLGYGYTF | TGTGCCATCAGTGAGTTGAAGGTCTTGGGGTATGGCTACACCTTC
TRBJ2-4 | TRBV15 | . | once | CATSRDLGLGNIQYF | TGTGCCACCAGCAGAGATTTGGGGCTAGGAAACATTCAGTACTTC
TRBJ1-1 | TRBV18 | . | few | CASSPQGSTEAFF | TGTGCCAGCTCACCACAGGGAAGCACTGAAGCTTTCTTT
TRBJ2-1 | TRBV13 | . | . | CASSLGREISYNEQFF | TGTGCCAGCAGCTTAGGGAGGGAAATTTCCTACAATGAGCAGTTCTTC
TRBJ1-1 | TRBV14 | . | . | CASSRVPMWDLNTEAFF | TGTGCCAGCAGCCGGGTTCCAATGTGGGACTTGAACACTGAAGCTTTCTTT
TRBJ2-7 | TRBV10-3 | . | . | CAIRDGQTYEQYF | TGTGCCATCAGAGATGGACAAACCTACGAGCAGTACTTC
TRBJ2-6 | TRBV5-6 | . | few | CASSLVGAGANVLTF | TGTGCCAGCAGCTTGGTGGGGGCTGGGGCCAACGTCCTGACTTTC